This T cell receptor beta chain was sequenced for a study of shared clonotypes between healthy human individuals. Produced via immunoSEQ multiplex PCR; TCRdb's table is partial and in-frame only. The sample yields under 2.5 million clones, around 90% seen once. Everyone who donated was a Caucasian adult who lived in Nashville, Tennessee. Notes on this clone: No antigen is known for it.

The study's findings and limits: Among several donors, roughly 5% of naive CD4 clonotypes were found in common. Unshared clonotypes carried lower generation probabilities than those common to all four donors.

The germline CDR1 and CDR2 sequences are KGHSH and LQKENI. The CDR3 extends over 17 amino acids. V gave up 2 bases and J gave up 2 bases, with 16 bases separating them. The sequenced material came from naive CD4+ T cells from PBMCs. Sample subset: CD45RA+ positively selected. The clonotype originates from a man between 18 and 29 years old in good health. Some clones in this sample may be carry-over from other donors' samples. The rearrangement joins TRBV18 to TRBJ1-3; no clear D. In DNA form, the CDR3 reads TGTGCCAGCTCACCATCTACTGACAAGGCGGCTGGAAACACCATATATTTT. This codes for CASSPSTDKAAGNTIYF.